This TCR beta chain was sequenced in a study of a mutant IDH1 vaccine in newly diagnosed glioma. Repertoires were generated with immunoSEQ multiplex PCR, while TCRdb's copy carries only in-frame clones and drops some. This sample has about 66,000 clones, with about 86% found just once. Time point of the sample: baseline, week 1 (first vaccination visit). Treatment defined: pre-vaccination baseline after standard-of-care therapy. The source was PBMCs, collected from a glioma patient treated with radiotherapy, temozolomide or both. The receptor was derived from a man aged 25 to 40 with glioma.

CDR3 coding DNA: TGCGCCAGTTTCTCTAACAGGGTACTAGGCTACACCTTC. Translated: CASFSNRVLGYTF. V and J are TRBV10-2 and TRBJ1-2; possibly TRBD1 for D (6 bases). V was clipped by 9 bases and J by 8 bases, with 19 bases between them. CDR1 is WSHSY and CDR2 is SAAADI in the germline V gene. This CDR3 spans 13 amino acids.